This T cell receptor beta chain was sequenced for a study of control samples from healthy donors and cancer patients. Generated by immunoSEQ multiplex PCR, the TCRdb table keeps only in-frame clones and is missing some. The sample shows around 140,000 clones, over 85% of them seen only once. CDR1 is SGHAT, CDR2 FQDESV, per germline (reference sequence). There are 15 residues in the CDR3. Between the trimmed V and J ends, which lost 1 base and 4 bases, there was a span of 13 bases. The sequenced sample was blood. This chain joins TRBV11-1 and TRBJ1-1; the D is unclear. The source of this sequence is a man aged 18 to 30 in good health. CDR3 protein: CASSLVAGGSTEAFF. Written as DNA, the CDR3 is TGTGCCAGCAGCTTAGTGGCGGGCGGGAGCACTGAAGCTTTCTTT. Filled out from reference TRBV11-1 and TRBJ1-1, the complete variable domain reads EAEVAQSPRYKITEKSQAVAFWCDPISGHATLYWYRQILGQGPELLVQFQDESVVDDSQLPKDRFSAERLKGVDSTLKIQPAELGDSAMYLCASSLVAGGSTEAFFGQGTRLTVV.